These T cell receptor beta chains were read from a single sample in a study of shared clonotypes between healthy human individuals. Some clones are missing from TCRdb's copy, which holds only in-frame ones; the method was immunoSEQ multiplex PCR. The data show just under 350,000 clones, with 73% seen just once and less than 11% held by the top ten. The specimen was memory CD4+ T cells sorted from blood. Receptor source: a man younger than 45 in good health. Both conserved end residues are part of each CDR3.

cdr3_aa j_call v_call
CASGYGDPWVDTQYF TRBJ2-3 TRBV19
CASSPGGQGNIQYF TRBJ2-4 TRBV28
CASSLGQAGGLYEQYF TRBJ2-7 TRBV28
CASSLKLPLFKETQYF TRBJ2-5 TRBV14
CASSLVTGGAYEQYF TRBJ2-7 TRBV5-4
CASSLRDRENYGYTF TRBJ1-2 TRBV4-2
CSAGGRGGSTGELFF TRBJ2-2 TRBV29-1
CASSEVVGGAYEQYF TRBJ2-7 TRBV2
CASSFWGPGTEAFF TRBJ1-1 TRBV7-2
CASRNSRRPGANVLTF TRBJ2-6 TRBV2
CASSLGLRQDNYGYTF TRBJ1-2 TRBV7-2
CASSELTSATYEQYF TRBJ2-7 TRBV28
CASLQDIGLPQHF TRBJ1-5 TRBV6-1
CASSEAREFGGELFF TRBJ2-2 TRBV2
CASSPRATNEKLFF TRBJ1-4 TRBV19
CASSPPGFGELFF TRBJ2-2 TRBV28
CSVRLGSDTQYF TRBJ2-3 TRBV29-1
CASSEGGFGTDTQYF TRBJ2-3 TRBV10-2
CASSLDESRETQYF TRBJ2-5 TRBV7-9
CASSTGTDTSTDTQYF TRBJ2-3 TRBV5-1
CASSSFSYTEAFF TRBJ1-1 TRBV7-3
CASSSQGTYSNQPQHF TRBJ1-5 TRBV7-2
CASSVGMNTEAFF TRBJ1-1 TRBV2
CASSLWTRGEKLFF TRBJ1-4 TRBV11-2
CASSGTASRYEQYF TRBJ2-7 TRBV6-5
CASSQEGTGGTQYF TRBJ2-3 TRBV4-1
CASSLAANEQYF TRBJ2-7 TRBV7-8
CASSANLGVSGYTF TRBJ1-2 TRBV7-2
CASSLERPYNEQFF TRBJ2-1 TRBV5-6
CASTPPSVAGNSYNEQFF TRBJ2-1 TRBV25-1
CASTKQGAEAFF TRBJ1-1 TRBV10-2
CSVIASRYEAFF TRBJ1-1 TRBV29-1
CASSVGGPNYGYTF TRBJ1-2 TRBV9
CASSLAPAHPPVGEQFF TRBJ2-1 TRBV5-5
CASSREGWGRYEQYF TRBJ2-7 TRBV5-5
CASREAGVSYNEQFF TRBJ2-1 TRBV28